This T cell receptor beta chain was retrieved from a study of metastatic and nonmetastatic thyroid tumors. Study summary: Both malignant and benign thyroid patients supplied peripheral blood and tumor or nodule tissue samples, across which the repertoires of these patients were then compared. Whole-study results and caveats: Within blood and tumor, benign nodules reportedly had significantly lower TCR beta diversity than malignant thyroid tumors did.

As regards this clone: Its antigen remains unidentified. In the same sample, other DNA sequences code for this CDR3.

Patients were all untreated before their thyroid surgery. The CDR3 totals 19 residues. Germline values: CDR1 MGHRA, CDR2 YSYEKL. V trimming: 4 bases; J trimming: 2 bases; junction bases outside the gene matches: 20. Source study methods: The authors used CDR3 differences across clinicopathological groups to build a distant-metastasis classifier for papillary thyroid cancer. TCRdb re-called the PCR reads via MiXCR. Clone size and V and J calls follow TCRdb, not the original study. Here the sample spans tens of thousands of clones, approximately 4.1% being singletons. The chain couples TRBV4-1 to TRBJ2-7, with TRBD1 matching over 7 bases. Sequencing used blood. The origin of this receptor is a female donor with papillary thyroid cancer or a benign thyroid nodule (not recorded which). Some clones in this sample may be carry-over from other donors' samples. CDR3 protein: CASSRTDRVRGTRPYEQYF. CDR3 nucleotides: TGCGCCAGCAGCCGCACTGACAGGGTCAGGGGGACGAGGCCCTACGAGCAGTACTTC.